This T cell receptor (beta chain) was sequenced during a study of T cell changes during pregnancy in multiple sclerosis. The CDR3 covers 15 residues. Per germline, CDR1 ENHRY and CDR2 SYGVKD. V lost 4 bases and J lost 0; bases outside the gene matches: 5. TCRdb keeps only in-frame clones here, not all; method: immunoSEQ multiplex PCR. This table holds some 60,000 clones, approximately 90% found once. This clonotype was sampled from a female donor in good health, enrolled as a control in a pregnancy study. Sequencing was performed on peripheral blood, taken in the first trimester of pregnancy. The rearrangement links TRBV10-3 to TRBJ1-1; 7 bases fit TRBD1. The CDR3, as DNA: TGTGCCATCAGTGTAGTTACAGGGGTGAACACTGAAGCTTTCTTT. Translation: CAISVVTGVNTEAFF.